The rows below give T cell receptor beta chains drawn from one sample of a study of cytomegalovirus exposure and HLA in healthy donors. The table came from immunoSEQ multiplex PCR; TCRdb's copy has only in-frame clones and leaves some out. This sample's table reports around 63,000 clones. Sequencing was performed on PBMCs. These receptors all come from a woman younger than 45 in good health and CMV-seronegative. CDR3s include the opening cysteine and the closing phenylalanine or tryptophan. Fields, in order: D gene, J gene, V gene, CDR3 DNA, CDR3 protein. D genes are given only for firm matches.

D gene: TRBD1; J gene: TRBJ1-1; V gene: TRBV10-3; CDR3 DNA: TGTGCCATCAGTGAGTCGGGACAGGGGACCACTGAAGCTTTCTTT; CDR3 protein: CAISESGQGTTEAFF
D gene: TRBD1; J gene: TRBJ1-2; V gene: TRBV29-1; CDR3 DNA: TGCAGCGTGGGGACAGGTGATTCCGCCGCCGCCCGATATGGCTACACCTTC; CDR3 protein: CSVGTGDSAAARYGYTF
D gene: TRBD2; J gene: TRBJ2-1; V gene: TRBV25-1; CDR3 DNA: TGTGCCAGCAGTGCCACTAGCGGGAGTAGAAATGAGCAGTTCTTC; CDR3 protein: CASSATSGSRNEQFF
D gene: -; J gene: TRBJ1-1; V gene: TRBV6-5; CDR3 DNA: TGTGCCAGCAGTTACCCGGGGGTGATGAACACTGAAGCTTTCTTT; CDR3 protein: CASSYPGVMNTEAFF
D gene: -; J gene: TRBJ1-2; V gene: TRBV18; CDR3 DNA: TGTGCCAGCTCACCCCTGGGAGGAGAGGGCTACACCTTC; CDR3 protein: CASSPLGGEGYTF
D gene: -; J gene: TRBJ1-4; V gene: TRBV20-1; CDR3 DNA: TGCAGTGGGAGCCTTGGGGAAAAACTGTTTTTT; CDR3 protein: CSGSLGEKLFF
D gene: TRBD1; J gene: TRBJ2-7; V gene: TRBV28; CDR3 DNA: TGTGCCAGCAGTACCGCCGGGACAGGGACCTACGAGCAGTACTTC; CDR3 protein: CASSTAGTGTYEQYF
D gene: TRBD1; J gene: TRBJ2-1; V gene: TRBV18; CDR3 DNA: TGTGCCAGCTCACCACCGCGAGGGGGCCTCTACAATGAGCAGTTCTTC; CDR3 protein: CASSPPRGGLYNEQFF
D gene: TRBD1; J gene: TRBJ1-5; V gene: TRBV4-1; CDR3 DNA: TGCGCCAGCAGCCAATTTTGGGTGGGGGGGGACAGGGGATCGCCCCAGCATTTT; CDR3 protein: CASSQFWVGGDRGSPQHF
D gene: TRBD1; J gene: TRBJ1-5; V gene: TRBV15; CDR3 DNA: TGTGCCACCAGCAGAGTGGGGGACAGGGGGCCTCAGCCCCAGCATTTT; CDR3 protein: CATSRVGDRGPQPQHF
D gene: -; J gene: TRBJ1-2; V gene: TRBV9; CDR3 DNA: TGTGCCAGCAGCCGTACCTACCGAGATGGCTACACCTTC; CDR3 protein: CASSRTYRDGYTF
D gene: TRBD1; J gene: TRBJ2-7; V gene: TRBV19; CDR3 DNA: TGTGCCAGTACCAAGGCGGGACAGGGGAGTTACGAGCAGTACTTC; CDR3 protein: CASTKAGQGSYEQYF
D gene: TRBD2; J gene: TRBJ2-5; V gene: TRBV7-2; CDR3 DNA: TGTGCCAGCAGCTTAGCCCCGGGACTAGCGGGAGGAGAGACCCAGTACTTC; CDR3 protein: CASSLAPGLAGGETQYF
D gene: -; J gene: TRBJ2-1; V gene: TRBV28; CDR3 DNA: TGTGCCAGCAGTTTAATCGGGAGCTCCTACAATGAGCAGTTCTTC; CDR3 protein: CASSLIGSSYNEQFF
D gene: TRBD1; J gene: TRBJ1-6; V gene: TRBV6-5; CDR3 DNA: TGTGCCAGCAGGGAATCAGGGGGTAGTAATTCACCCCTCCACTTT; CDR3 protein: CASRESGGSNSPLHF
D gene: -; J gene: TRBJ1-5; V gene: TRBV27; CDR3 DNA: TGTGCCAGCAGTTCTTCCTCCGGGATACCAGGAGAGCCCCAGCATTTT; CDR3 protein: CASSSSSGIPGEPQHF
D gene: -; J gene: TRBJ2-1; V gene: TRBV27; CDR3 DNA: TGTGCCAGCAGTTTCGGACTATCTCGGAATGAGCAGTTCTTC; CDR3 protein: CASSFGLSRNEQFF
D gene: TRBD2; J gene: TRBJ2-7; V gene: TRBV9; CDR3 DNA: TGTGCCAGCAGCGTACTAGCGGGAGGGCCTAACGAGCAGTACTTC; CDR3 protein: CASSVLAGGPNEQYF
D gene: -; J gene: TRBJ1-2; V gene: TRBV28; CDR3 DNA: TGTGCCAGCAGTTGGACAGCCAACTATGGCTACACCTTC; CDR3 protein: CASSWTANYGYTF
D gene: -; J gene: TRBJ1-5; V gene: TRBV27; CDR3 DNA: TGTGCCAGCAGTTTTTACGGTAGCAATCAGCCCCAGCATTTT; CDR3 protein: CASSFYGSNQPQHF
D gene: -; J gene: TRBJ2-2; V gene: TRBV6-4; CDR3 DNA: TGTGCCAGCAGTGATACGAGCACCGGGGAGCTGTTTTTT; CDR3 protein: CASSDTSTGELFF
D gene: -; J gene: TRBJ1-1; V gene: TRBV6-5; CDR3 DNA: TGTGCCAGCAGTTACTCGGGAGGGGCCACTGAAGCTTTCTTT; CDR3 protein: CASSYSGGATEAFF
D gene: TRBD2; J gene: TRBJ2-7; V gene: TRBV19; CDR3 DNA: TGTGCCAGCAGCCTAGCGGGGGCCTCCTACGAGCAGTACTTC; CDR3 protein: CASSLAGASYEQYF
D gene: -; J gene: TRBJ1-1; V gene: TRBV2; CDR3 DNA: TGTGCCAGCAGTGAACTTCTGGCCGGGACTGAAGCTTTCTTT; CDR3 protein: CASSELLAGTEAFF
D gene: -; J gene: TRBJ1-5; V gene: TRBV7-8; CDR3 DNA: TGTGCCAGCAGCTTACGACAGGTTCAGCCCCAGCATTTT; CDR3 protein: CASSLRQVQPQHF
D gene: -; J gene: TRBJ2-5; V gene: TRBV14; CDR3 DNA: TGTGCCAGCAGCCAGCCTAGCCCCCGGAGGGTAGAGACCCAGTACTTC; CDR3 protein: CASSQPSPRRVETQYF
D gene: -; J gene: TRBJ2-2; V gene: TRBV5-1; CDR3 DNA: TGCGCCAGCAGGGAACTAGCGAACACCGGGGAGCTGTTTTTT; CDR3 protein: CASRELANTGELFF
D gene: -; J gene: TRBJ1-1; V gene: TRBV5-1; CDR3 DNA: TGCGCCAGCAGCTTTACAGGGCCTGAAGCTTTCTTT; CDR3 protein: CASSFTGPEAFF
D gene: -; J gene: TRBJ1-5; V gene: TRBV6-6; CDR3 DNA: TGTGCCAGCAGTTGGGCCCCTAATAGCAATCAGCCCCAGCATTTT; CDR3 protein: CASSWAPNSNQPQHF
D gene: TRBD2; J gene: TRBJ2-7; V gene: TRBV7-2; CDR3 DNA: TGTGCCAGCAGCTCACATAAGCGGGAGATGAACGAGCAGTACTTC; CDR3 protein: CASSSHKREMNEQYF
D gene: -; J gene: TRBJ2-1; V gene: TRBV29-1; CDR3 DNA: TGCAGCGTGTTATTTGGGGGGATTGAGCAGTTCTTC; CDR3 protein: CSVLFGGIEQFF
D gene: -; J gene: TRBJ1-2; V gene: TRBV13; CDR3 DNA: TGTGCCAGCAGCTCGGGTGGCGGCCTCCGTGGCTACACCTTC; CDR3 protein: CASSSGGGLRGYTF
D gene: TRBD1; J gene: TRBJ2-7; V gene: TRBV5-1; CDR3 DNA: TGCGCCAGCAGCTCGGGACAGGGCCTTCTCGAGCAGTACTTC; CDR3 protein: CASSSGQGLLEQYF
D gene: TRBD1; J gene: TRBJ2-2; V gene: TRBV7-2; CDR3 DNA: TGTGCCAGCAGCAACCGGGACAGGTCCGTAGGGACCGGGGAGCTGTTTTTT; CDR3 protein: CASSNRDRSVGTGELFF
D gene: -; J gene: TRBJ2-7; V gene: TRBV19; CDR3 DNA: TGTGCCAGCGGACTCAACTACGAGCAGTACTTC; CDR3 protein: CASGLNYEQYF
D gene: TRBD1; J gene: TRBJ1-1; V gene: TRBV6-1; CDR3 DNA: TGTGCCAGCGGACAGGGCCGAGGGACTGAAGCTTTCTTT; CDR3 protein: CASGQGRGTEAFF
D gene: TRBD1; J gene: TRBJ2-7; V gene: TRBV19; CDR3 DNA: TGTGCCAGTAGGACAGGGTTTTACGAGCAGTACTTC; CDR3 protein: CASRTGFYEQYF
D gene: -; J gene: TRBJ1-4; V gene: TRBV5-1; CDR3 DNA: TGCGCCAGCAGCTTGGGGCAGGGGATGGAAAAACTGTTTTTT; CDR3 protein: CASSLGQGMEKLFF
D gene: -; J gene: TRBJ1-4; V gene: TRBV9; CDR3 DNA: TGTGCCAGCAGCGTAGGGGGGAGGGTGGGTGAAAAACTGTTTTTT; CDR3 protein: CASSVGGRVGEKLFF
D gene: -; J gene: TRBJ2-1; V gene: TRBV29-1; CDR3 DNA: TGCAGCGCTGAGCCTAGCGCCAACTCCTACAATGAGCAGTTCTTC; CDR3 protein: CSAEPSANSYNEQFF
D gene: TRBD1; J gene: TRBJ1-2; V gene: TRBV5-1; CDR3 DNA: TGCGCCAGCAGCTTGCTTACAGGGGGGTATGACTATGGCTACACCTTC; CDR3 protein: CASSLLTGGYDYGYTF
D gene: -; J gene: TRBJ1-1; V gene: TRBV18; CDR3 DNA: TGTGCCAGCTCACCAGGCGGGACGGTGAACACTGAAGCTTTCTTT; CDR3 protein: CASSPGGTVNTEAFF
D gene: -; J gene: TRBJ1-6; V gene: TRBV5-1; CDR3 DNA: TGCGCCAGCAGCTATACAGCAGCCTCCTATAATTCACCCCTCCACTTT; CDR3 protein: CASSYTAASYNSPLHF